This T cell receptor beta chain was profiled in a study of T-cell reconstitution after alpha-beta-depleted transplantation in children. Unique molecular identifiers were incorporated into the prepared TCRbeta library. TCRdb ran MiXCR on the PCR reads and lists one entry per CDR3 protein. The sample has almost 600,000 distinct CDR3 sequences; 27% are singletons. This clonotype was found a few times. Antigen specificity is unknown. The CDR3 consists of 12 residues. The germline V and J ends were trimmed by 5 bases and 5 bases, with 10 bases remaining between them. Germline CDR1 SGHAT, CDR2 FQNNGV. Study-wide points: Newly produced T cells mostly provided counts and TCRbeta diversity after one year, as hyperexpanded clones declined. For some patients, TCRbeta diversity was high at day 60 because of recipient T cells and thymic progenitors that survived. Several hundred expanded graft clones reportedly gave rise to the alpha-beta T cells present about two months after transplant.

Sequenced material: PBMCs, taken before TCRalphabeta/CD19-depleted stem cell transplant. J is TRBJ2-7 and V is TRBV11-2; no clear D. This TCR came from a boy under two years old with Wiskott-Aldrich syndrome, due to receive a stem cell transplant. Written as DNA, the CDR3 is TGTGCCAGCAGCGCGCCGTGGAACGAGCAGTACTTC. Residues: CASSAPWNEQYF.